Each of the 23 T cell receptor beta chains below was sequenced from the same sample in a study of beta chain features in type 1 diabetes. Study findings and constraints: Significant though moderate, a shortening of TCRB CDR3s appeared in all four CD4+ subsets of Type 1 diabetes patients.

TCRB transcripts that were expressed got sequenced, as all of the isolated RNA had been reverse transcribed. Here immunoSEQ multiplex PCR was the method, and the copy in TCRdb shows in-frame clones only, minus some. The profile shows some 150,000 clones, about 12% of them singletons. No antigen has been assigned to these receptors. The source material was central memory CD4+ T cells from blood. The origin of the receptors is a man younger than 30 with type 1 diabetes.

As concerns this clone: The sample contains more than one DNA sequence encoding this CDR3. This chain uses TRBV20-1 with TRBJ1-2; D unresolved. Germline V gene data show CDR1 as DFQATT and CDR2 as SNEGSKA (reference sequence). Trimming took 4 bases from V and 2 from J, leaving 5 bases between them. This CDR3 has 11 residues. This chain's CDR3 is CSATGNYGYTF. CDR3 nucleotides: TGCAGTGCTACTGGGAACTATGGCTACACCTTC.

For this clone: A much larger clone differs from this one at a single base, so this may be a read error. The chain is built from TRBV29-1 and TRBJ2-1; TRBD2 aligns across 9 bases. The CDR3 length is 14 residues. Germline CDR1 and CDR2: SQVTM and ANQGSEA. V lost 7 bases to trimming and J lost 4 bases; unmatched junction nucleotides: 8. DNA of the CDR3: TGCAGCGGCGGGGGCCTAGCGGGGTACAATGAGCAGTTCTTC. Translation gives CSGGGLAGYNEQFF.

The chain is built from TRBV6-1 and TRBJ1-1, with D perhaps TRBD1 (6 bases). CDR1 and CDR2 (germline): MNHNS, SASEGT. Trimming shortened V by 4 bases and J by 4 bases, and 13 bases separated the two germline ends. There are 14 residues in the CDR3. CDR3 loop: CASSVGQGSTEAFF. CDR3 DNA sequence: TGTGCCAGCAGTGTAGGGCAGGGGAGCACTGAAGCTTTCTTT.

The chain uses TRBV7-9 and TRBJ1-1; 7 positions match TRBD1. This CDR3 has 11 amino acids. Germline loops: CDR1 SEHNR, CDR2 FQNEAQ (reference sequence). V shed 10 bases, J shed 5 bases, and the junction held 4 bases outside the gene matches. CDR3 loop: CATHRGTEAFF. The CDR3 region has the DNA TGTGCCACCCACAGGGGAACTGAAGCTTTCTTT.

The genes are TRBV10-2 and TRBJ2-3; 9 bases fit TRBD1. Germline assignment: CDR1 WSHSY and CDR2 SAAADI. V shed 8 bases, J shed 4 bases, and the junction held 4 bases outside the gene matches. This CDR3 comprises 13 residues. DNA for the CDR3: TGCGCCAGCGGACAGGGGTGGGCAGATACGCAGTATTTT. Amino acids: CASGQGWADTQYF.

This clone came up a few times. The genes are TRBV7-9 and TRBJ1-3; D possibly corresponds to TRBD1 (5 bases). The V end lost 6 bases, the J end lost 4 bases, and 7 bases lay between the germline ends. The CDR3 runs to 12 residues. Germline CDR1 reads SEHNR; CDR2 reads FQNEAQ (reference sequence). CDR3 amino acids: CASRQGGNTIYF. CDR3 nucleotide sequence: TGTGCCAGCAGGCAGGGCGGAAACACCATATATTTT.

This clone was counted between two and nine times. The chain combines TRBV19 with TRBJ1-5; D gene uncertain. The CDR3 covers 14 residues. The ends were cut back, 6 bases at V and 4 bases at J, with 13 bases in the middle. CDR1 and CDR2 from the germline V gene are LNHDA and SQIVND (reference sequence). The DNA for the CDR3 is TGTGCCAGTAGACCCAACCGGGGAAATCAGCCCCAGCATTTT. Translated, it gives CASRPNRGNQPQHF.

The chain links TRBV29-1 to TRBJ1-1; D remains unclear. The ends were cut back, 4 bases at V and 1 base at J, with 10 bases in the middle. The CDR3 totals 13 residues. Germline CDR1 SQVTM, CDR2 ANQGSEA. This CDR3 reads CSVVKGSNTEAFF. The CDR3 region has the DNA TGCAGCGTTGTGAAGGGTTCGAACACTGAAGCTTTCTTT.

As for this clone: Possible read error: a much larger clone is one base away. The J gene is TRBJ1-2, the V gene TRBV29-1, with D perhaps matching TRBD1 (5 bases). The V end lost 7 bases, the J end lost 7 bases, and 16 bases lay between the germline ends. In germline, CDR1 is SQVTM, CDR2 ANQGSEA. The CDR3 extends over 12 amino acids. This CDR3 reads CSAQRGAGGYTF. The CDR3 nucleotides are TGCAGCGCCCAGAGAGGGGCCGGTGGCTACACCTTC.

The chain links TRBV2 to TRBJ1-5; perhaps TRBD1 as D (5 bases). V lost 1 base and J lost 1, with 17 bases in between. This CDR3 has 18 residues. Germline CDR1 and CDR2: SNHLY and FYNNEI. CDR3 bases: TGTGCCAGCAGTGAAGATGGGGCGAGTTGGTTAAGCAATCAGCCCCAGCATTTT. This translates into CASSEDGASWLSNQPQHF. Looking up the rest from reference TRBV2 and TRBJ1-5 gives the full variable domain: EPEVTQTPSHQVTQMGQEVILRCVPISNHLYFYWYRQILGQKVEFLVSFYNNEISEKSEIFDDQFSVERPDGSNFTLKIRSTKLEDSAMYFCASSEDGASWLSNQPQHFGDGTRLSIL.

The chain couples TRBV19 to TRBJ2-3; D is perhaps TRBD2 (5 bases). Trimming removed 4 bases from V and 0 bases from J, with 11 bases in between. CDR1 is LNHDA and CDR2 is SQIVND in the germline V gene (reference sequence). CDR3 length: 15 residues. CDR3 sequence reads: CASSTSIRSTDTQYF. The CDR3 DNA sequence: TGTGCCAGTAGTACTAGCATCCGTAGCACAGATACGCAGTATTTT.

The J gene is TRBJ2-7, the V gene TRBV29-1, with D possibly being TRBD2 (6 bases). V was clipped by 4 bases and J by 4 bases, with 11 bases between them. CDR1 is SQVTM and CDR2 is ANQGSEA in the germline V gene. The CDR3 runs 12 residues. The CDR3 bases are TGCAGCGTTGCCGGGACTGGATACGAGCAGTACTTC. This codes for CSVAGTGYEQYF.

This clone was counted only a few times. V and J are TRBV28 and TRBJ1-1; possibly TRBD1 for D (6 bases). With 4 bases removed from V and 0 bases from J, the gap between germline ends came to 18 bases. The CDR3 spans 17 residues. Germline values: CDR1 MDHEN, CDR2 SYDVKM. The CDR3 DNA is TGTGCCAGCAGTTCTCCGGGACATCCTACCATGAACACTGAAGCTTTCTTT. The encoded protein is CASSSPGHPTMNTEAFF.

Note on this clone: At one end the junction does not follow the germline gene, possibly because of a read error. The chain recombines TRBV18 with TRBJ2-7, with TRBD1 identical over 9 bases. The length of the CDR3 is 13 residues. Germline V gives CDR1 KGHSH, CDR2 LQKENI. This CDR3 is CASSEGTGRELHF. The CDR3 DNA sequence: TGTGCCAGCTCAGAAGGGACAGGGCGAGAGTTGCACTTC.

The chain is built from TRBV5-1 and TRBJ1-2; perhaps TRBD1 as D (6 bases). CDR1 is SGHRS and CDR2 is YFSETQ in the germline V gene. The CDR3 covers 15 residues. V gave up 3 bases and J gave up 6 bases, with 18 bases separating them. In nucleotides, the CDR3 is TGCGCCAGCAGCTCAGGACAGTGGGTTCAGGATGGCTACACCTTC. Encoded protein: CASSSGQWVQDGYTF.

This clone was seen only a few times. The chain carries TRBV9 and TRBJ2-7, with 7 bases fitting TRBD2. V lost 2 bases, J lost 1 base, and 6 bases stayed unmatched. CDR1 and CDR2 (germline): SGDLS, YYNGEE. The CDR3 runs to 15 residues. For the CDR3, the DNA is TGTGCCAGCAGCGTTGGCGCTAGCGGATCCTACGAGCAGTACTTC. Its translation: CASSVGASGSYEQYF. Supplemented by reference TRBV9 and TRBJ2-7, the full variable domain reads DSGVTQTPKHLITATGQRVTLRCSPRSGDLSVYWYQQSLDQGLQFLIQYYNGEERAKGNILERFSAQQFPDLHSELNLSSLELGDSALYFCASSVGASGSYEQYFGPGTRLTVT.

This clone came up a few times. The chain employs TRBV30 and TRBJ1-3; 7 bases are shared with TRBD1. Trimming removed 5 bases from V and 0 bases from J; junction bases left unmatched: 4. Germline V lookup: CDR1 GTSNPN, CDR2 SVGIG (reference sequence). The CDR3 spans 14 residues. The CDR3 DNA reads TGTGCCTGGGAAAACAGGGGCTCTGGAAACACCATATATTTT. Its protein product is CAWENRGSGNTIYF. The whole variable domain, remainder taken from reference TRBV30 and TRBJ1-3, is SQTIHQWPATLVQPVGSPLSLECTVEGTSNPNLYWYRQAAGRGLQLLFYSVGIGQISSEVPQNLSASRPQDRQFILSSKKLLLSDSGFYLCAWENRGSGNTIYFGEGSWLTVV.

This clone has more than one count but fewer than ten. The chain uses TRBV4-1 and TRBJ2-7; 7 bases align to TRBD2. Trimming cost V 0 bases and J 4 bases; bases outside gene matches: 12. The CDR3 loop spans 17 amino acids. CDR1 is MGHRA, CDR2 YSYEKL, per germline. The CDR3 region has the DNA TGCGCCAGCAGCCAAGATTGGGGTAGCGGGCCAGGGTACGAGCAGTACTTC. Residues: CASSQDWGSGPGYEQYF.

V and J are TRBV2 and TRBJ1-1, with a weak D call TRBD1 (6 bases). Trimming stripped 5 bases from V and 6 bases from J, with 10 bases between. Germline V gene data show CDR1 as SNHLY and CDR2 as FYNNEI. The CDR3 has 12 amino acids. The CDR3 spells CASSRQAAEAFF. DNA of the CDR3: TGTGCCAGCAGTCGACAGGCCGCTGAAGCTTTCTTT.

This clone has just a few counts. The chain recombines TRBV7-9 with TRBJ1-1; D gene ambiguous. The V and J ends lost 5 bases and 11 bases respectively, with 15 bases between them. Germline values: CDR1 SEHNR, CDR2 FQNEAQ (reference sequence). This CDR3 contains 12 residues. DNA of the CDR3: TGTGCCAGCAGCCCTATGGGCGATGAGGCTTTCTTT. This translates into CASSPMGDEAFF.

The table lists this clone with a few counts. CDR3 residues: CASSSPTGRSSYNEQFF. The CDR3 bases are TGTGCCAGCAGCTCTCCGACAGGCAGAAGCTCCTACAATGAGCAGTTCTTC. The genes are TRBV27 and TRBJ2-1, with a possible D match to TRBD1 (6 bases). V was clipped by 6 bases and J by 0 bases, with 18 bases between them. Germline CDR1 reads MNHEY; CDR2 reads SMNVEV (reference sequence). The CDR3 has 17 residues.

This clone was seen many times. The genes are TRBV14 and TRBJ2-4; no firm D call. Germline values: CDR1 SGHDN, CDR2 FVKESK. The CDR3 has 14 residues. V lost 6 bases, J lost 0 bases, and 9 bases lay in between. The CDR3, as DNA: TGTGCCAGCAGTGACGATCTAGCCAAAAACATTCAGTACTTC. Translated, it gives CASSDDLAKNIQYF. Full variable domain (remainder filled in from reference TRBV14 and TRBJ2-4): EAGVTQFPSHSVIEKGQTVTLRCDPISGHDNLYWYRRVMGKEIKFLLHFVKESKQDESGMPNNRFLAERTGGTYSTLKVQPAELEDSGVYFCASSDDLAKNIQYFGAGTRLSVL.

This chain uses TRBV6-1 with TRBJ2-3; TRBD2 agrees at 8 bases. This CDR3 has 15 amino acids. With 8 bases clipped from V and 2 bases from J, the junction kept 9 bases outside the gene matches. Germline-derived CDR1 and CDR2 are MNHNS and SASEGT. The DNA of the CDR3 is TGTGCCAGCGCATCCGGGACTAGATACACAGATACGCAGTATTTT. It encodes CASASGTRYTDTQYF.